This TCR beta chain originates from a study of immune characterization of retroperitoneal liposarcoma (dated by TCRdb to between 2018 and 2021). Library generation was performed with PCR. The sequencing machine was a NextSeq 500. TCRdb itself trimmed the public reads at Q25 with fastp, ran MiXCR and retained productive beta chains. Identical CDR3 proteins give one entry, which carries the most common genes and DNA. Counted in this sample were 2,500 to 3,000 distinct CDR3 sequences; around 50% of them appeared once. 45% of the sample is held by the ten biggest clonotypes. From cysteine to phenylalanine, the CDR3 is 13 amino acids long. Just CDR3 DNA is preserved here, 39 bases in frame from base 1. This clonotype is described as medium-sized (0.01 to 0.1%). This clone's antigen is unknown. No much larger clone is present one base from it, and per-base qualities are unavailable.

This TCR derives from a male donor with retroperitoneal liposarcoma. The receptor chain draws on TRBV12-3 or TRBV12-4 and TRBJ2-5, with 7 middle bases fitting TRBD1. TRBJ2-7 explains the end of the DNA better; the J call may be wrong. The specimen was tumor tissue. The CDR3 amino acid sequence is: CASSQTGSYEQYF. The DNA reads TGTGCCAGCAGCCAGACAGGGTCCTACGAGCAGTACTTC.